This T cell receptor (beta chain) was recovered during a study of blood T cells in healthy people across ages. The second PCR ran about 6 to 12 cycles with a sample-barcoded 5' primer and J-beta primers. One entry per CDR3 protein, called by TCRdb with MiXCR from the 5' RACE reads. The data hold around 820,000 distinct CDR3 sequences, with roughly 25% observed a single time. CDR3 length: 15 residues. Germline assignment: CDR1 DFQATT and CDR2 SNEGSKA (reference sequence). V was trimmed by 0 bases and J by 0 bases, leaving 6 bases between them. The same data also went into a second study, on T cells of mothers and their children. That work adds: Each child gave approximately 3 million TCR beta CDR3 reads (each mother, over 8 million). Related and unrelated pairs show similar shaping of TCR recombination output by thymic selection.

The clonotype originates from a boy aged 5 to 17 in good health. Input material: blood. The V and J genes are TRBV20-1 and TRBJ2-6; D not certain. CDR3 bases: TGCAGTGCTAGAGAAAGGACCTCTGGGGCCAACGTCCTGACTTTC. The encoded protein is CSARERTSGANVLTF.